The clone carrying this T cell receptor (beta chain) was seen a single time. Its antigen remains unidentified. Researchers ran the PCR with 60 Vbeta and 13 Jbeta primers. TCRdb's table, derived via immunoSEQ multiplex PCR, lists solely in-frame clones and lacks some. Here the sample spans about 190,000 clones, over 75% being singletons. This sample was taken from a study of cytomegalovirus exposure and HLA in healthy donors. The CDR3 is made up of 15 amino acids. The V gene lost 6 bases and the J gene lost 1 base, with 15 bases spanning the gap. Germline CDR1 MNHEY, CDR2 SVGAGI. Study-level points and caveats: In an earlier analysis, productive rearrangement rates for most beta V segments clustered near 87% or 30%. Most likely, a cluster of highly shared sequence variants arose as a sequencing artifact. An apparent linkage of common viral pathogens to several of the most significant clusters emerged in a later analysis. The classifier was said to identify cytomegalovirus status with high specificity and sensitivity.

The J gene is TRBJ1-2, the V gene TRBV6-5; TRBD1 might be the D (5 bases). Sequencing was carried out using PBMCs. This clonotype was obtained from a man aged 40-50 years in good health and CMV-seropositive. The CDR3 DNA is TGTGCCAGCAGCCCCCGACAGACGTTTAACTATGGCTACACCTTC. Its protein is CASSPRQTFNYGYTF.